The following is a TCR beta chain sequence with its context. The sample comes from a study of radiation and T cells in renal cell carcinoma. The data were produced by immunoSEQ multiplex PCR, yet TCRdb's version contains in-frame clones alone and is incomplete. Of about 4,300 clones in the sample, less than 65% were seen once. Treatment reported: 15 Gy SBRT to primary tumor, nephrectomy 4 weeks later. This specimen was tumor tissue, taken from a patient whose treatment included radiotherapy and nephrectomy. The receptor's source is a woman in her sixties or seventies with renal cell carcinoma.

CDR3 region: CASSLTGGYGYTF. The CDR3 nucleotides read TGTGCCAGCAGTTTGACAGGGGGGTATGGCTACACCTTC. The rearrangement joins TRBV6-5 to TRBJ1-2, with 9 bases fitting TRBD1. The germline CDR1 and CDR2 sequences are MNHEY and SVGAGI. V trimming: 4 bases; J trimming: 5 bases; junction bases outside the gene matches: 2. The CDR3 contains 13 residues.